This passage covers 9 T cell receptor beta chains from one sample sequenced in a study of shared clonotypes between healthy human individuals. Assay: immunoSEQ multiplex PCR; the TCRdb copy retains only in-frame clones and omits some. The repertoire has more than 2 million clones, 95% of them found once; the top ten carry more than 0.1%. Source material: naive CD4+ T cells sorted from blood. Documented subset: CD45RA+ positively selected. Receptors were obtained from a man between 18 and 29 years old in good health.

The chain carries TRBV4-1 and TRBJ1-1; perhaps TRBD1 as D (5 bases). Deletions cut 3 bases from V and 4 bases from J, with 9 bases between. Germline CDR1 MGHRA, CDR2 YSYEKL. The CDR3 is 13 amino acids. In DNA, the CDR3 is TGCGCCAGCAGCCAGAGGGGTGTCACTGAAGCTTTCTTT. Its protein product is CASSQRGVTEAFF.

CDR3 residues: CASSQTGTGRIRTLHF. The CDR3 coding sequence is TGTGCCAGCTCACAAACCGGGACAGGGAGAATTCGGACCCTCCACTTT. The rearrangement uses TRBV18 and TRBJ1-6; 9 nucleotides agree with TRBD1. Unmatched junction bases numbered 15, after V lost 4 bases and J lost 14 bases. Germline CDR1 KGHSH, CDR2 LQKENI. This CDR3 contains 16 residues.

The J gene is TRBJ2-2, the V gene TRBV7-9; TRBD2 might be the D (5 bases). V was shortened by 3 bases and J by 2 bases, with 13 bases between the two germline ends. The CDR3 consists of 16 residues. CDR1 and CDR2 (germline): SEHNR, FQNEAQ (reference sequence). The CDR3 region has the DNA TGTGCCAGCAGCTTTTTTCGGGGTGGCAACACCGGGGAGCTGTTTTTT. Protein sequence: CASSFFRGGNTGELFF.

This rearrangement joins TRBV4-3 to TRBJ2-7; possible D gene TRBD2, 5 bases. Trimming left V 1 base short and J 3 bases short, with 13 bases between. Germline CDR1 is LGHNA and CDR2 is YSLEER. The CDR3 length is 15 residues. Written as DNA, the CDR3 is TGCGCCAGCAGCCAAGGCCGAGGACTTCTCTACGAGCAGTACTTC. It encodes CASSQGRGLLYEQYF.

Concerning this clone: The sample has other DNA sequences that encode this CDR3 too. This chain joins TRBV7-2 and TRBJ1-2; 7 bases are a match to TRBD1. Trimming took 3 bases from V and 1 from J; bases not matched to a gene: 2. CDR1 and CDR2 (germline): SGHTA, FQGNSA. The CDR3 is made up of 14 amino acids. CDR3 in DNA: TGTGCCAGCAGCTTGGGACAGAATAACTATGGCTACACCTTC. Translated, it gives CASSLGQNNYGYTF.

This clone was observed a single time. The gene calls are TRBV5-4 and TRBJ2-7, with D hard to call. The V end was cut by 2 bases, the J end by 0 bases, with 12 bases between. CDR3 length: 15 amino acids. Germline V gene lookup returns CDR1 SGHNT and CDR2 YYREEE (reference sequence). The CDR3 loop reads CASSLDVPSSYEQYF. The DNA for the CDR3 is TGTGCCAGCAGCTTAGACGTCCCAAGCTCCTACGAGCAGTACTTC. Together with reference TRBV5-4 and TRBJ2-7, the CDR3 gives the full variable domain: ETGVTQSPTHLIKTRGQQVTLRCSSQSGHNTVSWYQQALGQGPQFIFQYYREEENGRGNFPPRFSGLQFPNYSSELNVNALELDDSALYLCASSLDVPSSYEQYFGPGTRLTVT.

The chain recombines TRBV5-1 with TRBJ2-5, with D possibly matching TRBD2 (7 bases). V lost 6 bases, J lost 1 base, and 13 bases lay in between. CDR3 length: 14 amino acids. The germline CDR1 and CDR2 sequences are SGHRS and YFSETQ. The CDR3 coding sequence is TGCGCCAGCATGGCGGGGGCGTCCCAAGAGACCCAGTACTTC. It encodes CASMAGASQETQYF.

The V and J genes are TRBV2 and TRBJ2-5; maybe TRBD2 (5 bases). Germline loops: CDR1 SNHLY, CDR2 FYNNEI. This CDR3 comprises 11 residues. V dropped 6 bases and J dropped 10 bases, with 12 bases sitting between them. This CDR3 reads CASSRTRGQYF. CDR3 DNA: TGTGCCAGCAGCCGGACTCGGGGCCAGTACTTC.

CDR3 amino acids: CASSQRPASGNEQFF. The CDR3 nucleotides read TGCGCCAGCAGCCAAAGGCCAGCCAGTGGGAATGAGCAGTTCTTC. V is TRBV4-3 and J is TRBJ2-1; D uncertain. The V end was cut by 2 bases, the J end by 7 bases, with 15 bases between. CDR1 and CDR2 from the germline V gene are LGHNA and YSLEER. CDR3 length: 15 amino acids.